Below are 24 T cell receptor beta chains sequenced from a single sample in a study of neurological immune-mediated disorders. TCRdb ran MiXCR on the 5' RACE reads and lists one entry per CDR3 protein. The data contain 50,000 to 80,000 distinct CDR3 sequences, 3.5% to 5% of them singletons. The specimen sequenced was PBMCs. The receptor source for this set is a young man with multiple sclerosis.

At least ten counts were recorded for this clonotype. V and J are TRBV5-1 and TRBJ1-4; 9 nucleotides line up with TRBD1. This CDR3 spans 14 amino acids. The V segment lost 4 bases and the J segment 5 bases; nucleotides outside the gene matches: 3. Germline CDR1 and CDR2: SGHRS and YFSETQ. The CDR3 loop is CASSAGQGNEKLFF. The DNA for the CDR3 is TGCGCCAGCAGCGCCGGACAGGGGAATGAAAAACTGTTTTTT.

This clonotype was seen only a few times. The junction departs from germline at one end; a sequencing error may be responsible. The chain employs TRBV3-1 and TRBJ2-5, with TRBD1 as a possible D gene (5 bases). Germline assignment: CDR1 LGHDT and CDR2 YNNKEL (reference sequence). This CDR3 spans 12 amino acids. The CDR3 protein is CASSKEGVSQYF. CDR3 in DNA: TGTGCCAGCAGCAAAGAAGGGGTGTCCCAGTACTTC.

This clonotype was detected ten times or more. The chain uses TRBV7-8 and TRBJ2-7; possible D gene TRBD2, 6 bases. The V gene lost 11 bases and the J gene lost 3 bases, with 17 bases spanning the gap. The CDR3 covers 13 residues. Germline loops: CDR1 SGHVS, CDR2 FQNEAQ. The CDR3 nucleotides are TGTGCCGGAGGGGACCAGGGACTCTACGAGCAGTACTTC. Its translation: CAGGDQGLYEQYF.

Remarks on this clonotype: A read error may account for a junction end that differs from germline. The chain combines TRBV2 with TRBJ1-5; 8 bases map to TRBD1. The CDR3 contains 13 residues. Germline V gene sequence: CDR1 SNHLY, CDR2 FYNNEI. In DNA form, the CDR3 reads TGTGCCAGCACCGGGACAGGAAATCAGCCCCAGAATTTT. Encoded protein: CASTGTGNQPQNF.

This chain links TRBV12-3 or TRBV12-4 with TRBJ1-3; no firm D call. The CDR3 extends over 13 amino acids. The V end lost 3 bases, the J end lost 4 bases, and 7 bases lay between the germline ends. The CDR3 coding sequence is TGTGCCAGCAGTTTGGGATCCGGAAACACCATATATTTT. Encoded protein: CASSLGSGNTIYF.

Ten or more counts support this clonotype. This sequence joins TRBV24-1 and TRBJ2-3; D is unresolved. In germline, CDR1 is KGHDR, CDR2 SFDVKD. The CDR3 totals 12 residues. V lost 9 bases, J lost 0 bases, and 6 bases lay in between. CDR3 sequence reads: CATGRSTDTQYF. The CDR3 DNA sequence: TGTGCCACCGGTCGGAGCACAGATACGCAGTATTTT.

This clonotype was seen ten or more times. The chain carries TRBV7-7 and TRBJ2-1, with 7 bases lining up with TRBD1. With 3 bases clipped from V and 14 bases from J, the junction kept 7 bases outside the gene matches. The CDR3 totals 12 residues. Germline V gene data show CDR1 as SSHAT and CDR2 as FNYEAQ (reference sequence). The CDR3 loop is CASSLSPTGKFF. For the CDR3, the DNA is TGTGCCAGCAGCTTGAGTCCGACAGGGAAGTTCTTC.

This chain links TRBV5-1 with TRBJ1-2; no firm D call. Germline V CDR1 and CDR2: SGHRS, YFSETQ. Trimming cost V 4 bases and J 6 bases, with 13 bases left between them. The CDR3 has 13 amino acids. CDR3 in DNA: TGCGCCAGCAGCCCGGGCGGAGAAGATGGCTACACCTTC. Translating it yields CASSPGGEDGYTF.

This clonotype came up many times. CDR3 in DNA: TGTGCCAGCAGCCCACACCCCGGGGACCCTTCACCCCTCCACTTT. This sequence encodes CASSPHPGDPSPLHF. This rearrangement joins TRBV9 to TRBJ1-6; possibly TRBD1 for D (5 bases). The V gene lost 4 bases and the J gene lost 9 bases, with 17 bases spanning the gap. The CDR3 runs to 15 residues. From germline, CDR1 is SGDLS and CDR2 YYNGEE.

This clonotype has at least ten counts. The chain links TRBV20-1 to TRBJ2-3; D may be TRBD1 (5 bases). The V and J ends lost 3 bases and 3 bases respectively, with 7 bases between them. Germline CDR1 and CDR2: DFQATT and SNEGSKA (reference sequence). The CDR3 consists of 12 residues. CDR3 nucleotides: TGCAGTGCTAGTCAGGGAACAGATACGCAGTATTTT. Amino acids: CSASQGTDTQYF.

This clonotype has a handful of counts. This sequence joins TRBV12-3 or TRBV12-4 and TRBJ1-5; 8 bases fit TRBD1. Losses at the gene ends were 5 bases for V and 0 bases for J; bases not matched to a gene: 9. There are 17 residues in the CDR3. CDR3 in DNA: TGTGCCAGCAGTGGGGGCCAGGGGGCTTATAGCAATCAGCCCCAGCATTTT. It translates to CASSGGQGAYSNQPQHF.

A note on this clonotype: Sequence at one end of the junction differs from germline and may be a read error. The V call is TRBV28, the J call TRBJ1-5, with TRBD1 matching 8 bases. The CDR3 is made up of 17 amino acids. Per germline, CDR1 MDHEN and CDR2 SYDVKM. The CDR3 DNA sequence: TGTGCCAGCAGCTACAGGGGGGGCTATATTAGCAATCAGCCCCAGAATTTT. Protein: CASSYRGGYISNQPQNF.

This clonotype was seen many times. J is TRBJ2-7 and V is TRBV5-1, with D possibly TRBD1 on 6 matching bases. Trimming took 2 bases from V and 3 from J, leaving 6 bases between them. The CDR3 length is 12 residues. Germline V gene lookup returns CDR1 SGHRS and CDR2 YFSETQ. The CDR3 DNA reads TGCGCCAGCAGCTTACAGGGCTACGAGCAGTACTTC. It specifies CASSLQGYEQYF.

Concerning this clonotype: This could be a read error, since a much larger clone is one nucleotide away. V gene TRBV20-1 combines with J gene TRBJ1-1; D call uncertain. CDR3 size: 13 residues. V lost 1 base to trimming and J lost 6 bases, with 12 bases between them. Germline V CDR1 and CDR2: DFQATT, SNEGSKA (reference sequence). The CDR3 DNA sequence: TGCAGTGCTAGAGCCCCACATGCCTCTGAAGCTTTCTTT. Amino acid sequence: CSARAPHASEAFF.

This clonotype showed up many times. The genes are TRBV27 and TRBJ2-2; no reliable D call. Trimming removed 2 bases at V and 3 bases at J, with 7 bases between. Germline values: CDR1 MNHEY, CDR2 SMNVEV (reference sequence). CDR3 length equals 14 residues. The CDR3 region has the DNA TGTGCCAGCAGTTTAACCAGTCACACCGGGGAGCTGTTTTTT. Protein sequence: CASSLTSHTGELFF.

The chain recombines TRBV7-3 with TRBJ1-1, with 7 bases aligning to TRBD1. Germline lookup yields CDR1 SGHTA and CDR2 FQGTGA. V was clipped by 5 bases and J by 4 bases; unmatched bases: 4. The CDR3 has 13 residues. The CDR3 DNA is TGTGCCAGCAGCCAGGGGGGGCGCACTGAAGCTTTCTTT. Amino acids: CASSQGGRTEAFF.

The table lists this clonotype with many counts. CDR3 residues: CASSSPGRATTDEQFF. The CDR3 bases are TGTGCCAGCTCATCCCCCGGGAGGGCAACGACGGATGAGCAGTTCTTC. The chain recombines TRBV18 with TRBJ2-1; 8 positions agree with TRBD2. CDR3 length: 16 amino acids. V lost 5 bases to trimming and J lost 8 bases; unmatched junction nucleotides: 14. Germline CDR1 KGHSH, CDR2 LQKENI.

This clonotype was seen at least ten times. CDR3 bases: TGTGCCGCAACTAGCGGGGGTCGGTGGGAGCAGTTCTTC. Its translation is CAATSGGRWEQFF. The chain carries TRBV24-1 and TRBJ2-1, with 11 bases matching TRBD2. CDR1 and CDR2 from the germline V gene are KGHDR and SFDVKD. V was pared by 12 bases and J by 10 bases, with 10 bases of the junction left unmatched. This CDR3 comprises 13 residues.

This clonotype showed up many times. The genes are TRBV6-1 and TRBJ2-7; TRBD1 matches at 9 bases. Germline CDR1 and CDR2: MNHNS and SASEGT. CDR3 length: 12 amino acids. The V gene end was trimmed by 6 bases and the J gene end by 7 bases; junction bases not matched to a gene: 4. CDR3 in DNA: TGTGCCAGCAGGAGGACAGGGGAAGAGCAGTACGTC. This sequence encodes CASRRTGEEQYV.

This clonotype was counted ten times or more. The chain carries TRBV10-3 and TRBJ1-6; 7 bases fit TRBD1. V dropped 6 bases and J dropped 8; count of bases not matched to a gene: 10. CDR3 size: 15 residues. Germline lookup yields CDR1 ENHRY and CDR2 SYGVKD. The CDR3 here is CAISRDSRGDSPLHF. The CDR3, as DNA: TGTGCCATCAGCCGGGACAGCCGAGGCGATTCACCCCTCCACTTT.

The table lists this clonotype with many counts. V is TRBV9 and J is TRBJ1-5; 8 bases line up with TRBD1. This CDR3 has 15 amino acids. V lost 2 bases and J lost 3; bases outside the gene matches: 4. Germline CDR1 reads SGDLS; CDR2 reads YYNGEE. CDR3 sequence reads: CASSVTGAPNQPQHF. CDR3 DNA sequence: TGTGCCAGCAGCGTGACAGGGGCCCCCAATCAGCCCCAGCATTTT.

This clonotype appeared many times. The chain links TRBV24-1 to TRBJ1-5, with D hard to call. CDR1 and CDR2 (germline): KGHDR, SFDVKD. The CDR3 covers 13 residues. The ends were cut back, 5 bases at V and 2 bases at J, with 6 bases in the middle. The CDR3 here is CATSVKGNQPQHF. The CDR3 bases are TGTGCCACCAGTGTCAAGGGCAATCAGCCCCAGCATTTT.

This clonotype was detected ten times or more. The rearrangement links TRBV20-1 to TRBJ1-5; D is perhaps TRBD1 (5 bases). V lost 1 base, J lost 4 bases, and 11 bases lay in between. This CDR3 spans 14 amino acids. Germline loops: CDR1 DFQATT, CDR2 SNEGSKA (reference sequence). Here the CDR3 reads CSARGAGSNQPQHF. The CDR3 DNA is TGCAGTGCTAGAGGTGCAGGGAGTAATCAGCCCCAGCATTTT.

The V call is TRBV5-1, the J call TRBJ2-5, with TRBD1 matching 11 bases. The germline gives CDR1 SGHRS, CDR2 YFSETQ. J was trimmed by 4 bases and V by 4 bases; bases with no gene match: 6. The CDR3 is 15 amino acids. The CDR3 here is CASSPWTGGAETQYF. The CDR3 DNA reads TGCGCCAGCAGCCCGTGGACAGGGGGCGCAGAGACCCAGTACTTC.